Detailed here is one T cell receptor (beta chain). Its cognate antigen is unknown. The sample comes from a study of regulatory T cells in long-lasting Graves disease. General observations from the study: Patients with persistent Graves' had lower TCR diversity than newly diagnosed patients.

With iRepertoire HTBI primers and Arm-PCR of CDR3 regions, TCR beta libraries were built. TCRdb fed the multiplex PCR reads into MiXCR, producing one record per CDR3 protein. The table lists roughly 700,000 distinct CDR3 sequences, about 32% of them singletons. The CDR3 covers 12 residues. V gave up 8 bases and J gave up 4 bases, with 8 bases separating them. Time point of the sample: persistent/refractory GD, antithyroid drugs over 5 years with positive TRAb. Researchers made the TCR library from RNA that was extracted from PBMCs. Per American Thyroid Association guidelines, Graves' disease was diagnosed.

The J gene is TRBJ2-2, the V gene TRBV12-3 or TRBV12-4; tentative D call: TRBD2 (5 bases). Here the sequenced sample was peripheral blood mononuclear cells (PBMCs), taken when the disease was refractory, from a patient treated with antithyroid drugs. This clonotype was sampled from a female donor with Graves disease. The CDR3 loop is CASGTSTGELFF. CDR3 nucleotides: TGTGCCAGCGGAACTAGCACCGGGGAGCTGTTTTTT.